This TCR beta chain was observed in a study of blood T cell repertoires in COVID-19. Study information: PBMCs, B-cell-depleted T cells, or T cells provided the cDNA or gDNA that made up the material.

Germline V gene lookup returns CDR1 KGHSH and CDR2 LQKENI. The CDR3 is 18 residues long. The V and J ends lost 4 bases and 0 bases, in that order; junction bases with no gene match: 7. Some clones are missing from TCRdb's copy, which holds only in-frame ones; the method was immunoSEQ multiplex PCR. Among 310,000 or so clones listed, roughly 87% were seen once. The sample taken for sequencing was PBMCs or T cells enriched from blood (not recorded which). The TCR sequence derives from a woman aged 18-30 years who had recovered from COVID-19. The chain couples TRBV18 to TRBJ2-1; 12 bases agree with TRBD2. CDR3 nucleotides: TGTGCCAGCTCACTCGAGCTAGCGGGAGGGAGCTCCTACAATGAGCAGTTCTTC. Encoded protein: CASSLELAGGSSYNEQFF.